Following are 6 T cell receptor beta chains from one sample sequenced in a study of CD8+CD57+ T cells in acquired aplastic anemia. Using genomic DNA as the template, TCR beta VDJ and CDR3 profiling was carried out. TCRdb re-called the reads through MiXCR, storing one row per CDR3 protein. Of 150,000 to 200,000 distinct CDR3 sequences in the sample, 48% are singletons; the top ten hold 30% to 40%. The sequenced patients had an expansion of CD8+CD57+ cells seen by flow cytometry. Sequencing was carried out using sorted CD4+, CD8+, or CD8+CD57+ T cells (not recorded which) from PBMCs. All receptors come from a human donor with aplastic anemia.

The table lists this clonotype with a few counts. This could be a read error, since a much larger clone is one nucleotide away. A read error is likely, as this CDR3 ends without the conserved phenylalanine or tryptophan. The chain combines TRBV5-4 with TRBJ1-2; D is unclear. CDR3 size: 12 residues. V dropped 4 bases and J dropped 8 bases, with 12 bases sitting between them. Germline values: CDR1 SGHNT, CDR2 YYREEE (reference sequence). CDR3 sequence (DNA): TGTGCCAGCAGCCCAAGCAATTTGGGCTACACCTCC. Protein product: CASSPSNLGYTS.

Concerning this clonotype: A read error is possible here, since a much larger clone lies one base away. The chain carries TRBV6-5 and TRBJ1-1; no definite D call. Per germline, CDR1 MNHEY and CDR2 SVGAGI. This CDR3 spans 11 amino acids. In nucleotides, the CDR3 is TGTGCCGGCAGTTATTCGGATGAAGCTTTCTTT. Translating gives CAGSYSDEAFF.

In its sample, this clonotype was seen many times. V and J are TRBV7-9 and TRBJ2-2; 7 bases are a match to TRBD2. CDR1 and CDR2 from the germline V gene are SEHNR and FQNEAQ (reference sequence). The CDR3 has 18 amino acids. V was clipped by 5 bases and J by 3 bases; unmatched bases: 15. The CDR3 loop reads CASSHPSSSGGYTGELFF. CDR3 DNA sequence: TGTGCCAGCAGCCACCCTAGCTCTAGCGGCGGATACACCGGGGAGCTGTTTTTT.

This clonotype has ten or more counts. The V gene is TRBV19, the J gene TRBJ1-1; D is uncertain. V was pared by 6 bases and J by 2 bases, with 16 bases between. CDR3 length: 15 residues. The germline V gene has CDR1 LNHDA and CDR2 SQIVND (reference sequence). For the CDR3, the DNA is TGTGCCAGTAGCCTCGGGGTTTGGGGAAACACTGAAGCTTTCTTT. It translates to CASSLGVWGNTEAFF.

The chain is built from TRBV24-1 and TRBJ2-1, with 10 bases that match TRBD2. This CDR3 has 15 residues. Losses at the gene ends were 9 bases for V and 1 base for J; bases not matched to a gene: 5. Germline CDR1 reads KGHDR; CDR2 reads SFDVKD. The CDR3: CATRTSGPSYNEQFF. CDR3 coding DNA: TGTGCCACCCGGACTAGCGGCCCTTCCTACAATGAGCAGTTCTTC.

The chain joins TRBV2 to TRBJ1-1; the D gene is possibly TRBD1 (6 bases). V was cut by 2 bases and J by 5 bases, with 12 bases left in between. Germline V gene sequence: CDR1 SNHLY, CDR2 FYNNEI. The CDR3 is 14 amino acids. The CDR3, as DNA: TGTGCCAGCAGTGAACAGGGGCGCAGGACTGAAGCTTTCTTT. Translation gives CASSEQGRRTEAFF.